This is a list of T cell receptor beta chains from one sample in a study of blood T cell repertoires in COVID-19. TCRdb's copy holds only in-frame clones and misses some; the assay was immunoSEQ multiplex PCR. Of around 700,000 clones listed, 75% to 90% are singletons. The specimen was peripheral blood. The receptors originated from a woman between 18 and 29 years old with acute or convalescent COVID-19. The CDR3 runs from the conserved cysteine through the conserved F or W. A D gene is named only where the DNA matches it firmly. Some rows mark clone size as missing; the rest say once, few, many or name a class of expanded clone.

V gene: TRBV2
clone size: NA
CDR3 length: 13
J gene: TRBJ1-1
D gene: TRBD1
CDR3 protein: CASRRGHNTEAFF
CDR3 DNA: TGTGCCAGCAGGAGGGGGCATAACACTGAAGCTTTCTTT

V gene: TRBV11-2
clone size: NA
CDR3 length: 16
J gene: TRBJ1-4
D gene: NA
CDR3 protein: CASSSTGPRGGEKLFF
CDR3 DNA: TGTGCCAGCAGCTCTACGGGACCTAGGGGGGGTGAAAAACTGTTTTTT

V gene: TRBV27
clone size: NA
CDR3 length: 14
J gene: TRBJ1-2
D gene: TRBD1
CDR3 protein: CASSSPGGRNGYTF
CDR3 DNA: TGTGCCAGCAGTTCCCCAGGGGGTAGGAATGGCTACACCTTC

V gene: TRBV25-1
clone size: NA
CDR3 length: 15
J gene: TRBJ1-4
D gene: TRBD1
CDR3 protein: CASSDAGQINEKLFF
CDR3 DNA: TGTGCCAGCAGTGACGCGGGACAGATTAATGAAAAACTGTTTTTT

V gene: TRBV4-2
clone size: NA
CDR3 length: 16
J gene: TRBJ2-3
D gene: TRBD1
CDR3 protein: CASSQEPGQGADTQYF
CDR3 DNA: TGTGCCAGCAGCCAGGAACCGGGACAGGGCGCAGATACGCAGTATTTT

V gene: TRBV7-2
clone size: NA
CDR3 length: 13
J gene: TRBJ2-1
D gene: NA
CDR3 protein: CASRTLPYNEQFF
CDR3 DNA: TGTGCCAGCAGGACTTTACCCTACAATGAGCAGTTCTTC

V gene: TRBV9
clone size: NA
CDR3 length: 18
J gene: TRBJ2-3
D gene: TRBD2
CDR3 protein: CASSPGRGNLPLVDTQYF
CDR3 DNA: TGTGCCAGCAGCCCCGGGCGGGGGAACCTCCCTCTGGTAGATACGCAGTATTTT

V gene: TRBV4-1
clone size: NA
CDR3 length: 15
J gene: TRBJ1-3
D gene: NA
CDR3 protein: CASSPARGRGNTIYF
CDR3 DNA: TGCGCCAGCAGCCCCGCTCGGGGGAGAGGAAACACCATATATTTT

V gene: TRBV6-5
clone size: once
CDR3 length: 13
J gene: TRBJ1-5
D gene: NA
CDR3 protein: CASREEGGQPQHF
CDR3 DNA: TGTGCCAGCAGGGAGGAGGGTGGCCAGCCCCAGCATTTT

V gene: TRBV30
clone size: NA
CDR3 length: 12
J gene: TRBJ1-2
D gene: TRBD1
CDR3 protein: CAWGQGAFGYTF
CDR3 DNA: TGTGCCTGGGGTCAGGGGGCCTTCGGCTACACCTTC

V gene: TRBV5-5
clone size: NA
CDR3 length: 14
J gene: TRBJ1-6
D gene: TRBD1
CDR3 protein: CASSMGQGGSPLHF
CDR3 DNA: TGTGCCAGCAGCATGGGACAGGGAGGATCACCCCTCCACTTT

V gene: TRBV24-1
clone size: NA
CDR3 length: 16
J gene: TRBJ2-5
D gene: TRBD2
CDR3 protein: CATSDFKTSGGETQYF
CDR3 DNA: TGTGCCACCAGTGATTTCAAGACTAGCGGGGGAGAGACCCAGTACTTC

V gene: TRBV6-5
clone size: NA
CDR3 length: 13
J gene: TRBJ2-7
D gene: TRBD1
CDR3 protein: CASRGGQGYEQYF
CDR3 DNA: TGTGCCAGCAGGGGGGGACAGGGATACGAGCAGTACTTC

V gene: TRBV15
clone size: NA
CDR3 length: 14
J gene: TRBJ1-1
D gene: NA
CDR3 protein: CATSRTLGDTEAFF
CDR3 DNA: TGTGCCACCAGTCGGACACTTGGGGACACTGAAGCTTTCTTT

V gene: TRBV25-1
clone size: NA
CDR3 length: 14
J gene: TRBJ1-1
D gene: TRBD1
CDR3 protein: CASSAGGWNTEAFF
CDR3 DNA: TGTGCCAGCAGCGCAGGGGGATGGAACACTGAAGCTTTCTTT

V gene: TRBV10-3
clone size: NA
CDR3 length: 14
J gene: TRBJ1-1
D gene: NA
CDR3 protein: CAISDQVGLPEAFF
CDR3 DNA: TGTGCCATCAGTGACCAGGTGGGGCTTCCTGAAGCTTTCTTT

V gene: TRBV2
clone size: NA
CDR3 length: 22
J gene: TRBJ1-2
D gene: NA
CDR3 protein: CASSEKPPPLLRQSKANYGYTF
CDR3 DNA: TGTGCCAGCAGTGAAAAGCCACCCCCCCTTCTAAGACAGAGTAAAGCTAACTATGGCTACACCTTC

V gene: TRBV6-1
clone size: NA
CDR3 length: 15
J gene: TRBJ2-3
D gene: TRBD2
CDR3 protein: CASSEVGGGADTQYF
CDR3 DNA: TGTGCCAGCAGTGAAGTCGGCGGGGGGGCTGATACGCAGTATTTT

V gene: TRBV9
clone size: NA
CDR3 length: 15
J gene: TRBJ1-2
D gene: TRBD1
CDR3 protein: CASSVDGQGPYGYTF
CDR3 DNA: TGTGCCAGCAGCGTAGATGGACAGGGCCCCTATGGCTACACCTTC

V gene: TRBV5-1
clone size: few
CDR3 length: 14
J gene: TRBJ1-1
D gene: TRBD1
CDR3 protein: CASSGRTGNTEAFF
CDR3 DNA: TGCGCCAGCAGCGGGCGGACAGGGAACACTGAAGCTTTCTTT

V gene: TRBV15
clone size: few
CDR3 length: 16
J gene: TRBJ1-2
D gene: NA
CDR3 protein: CATSRDLRGSGYGYTF
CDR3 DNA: TGTGCCACCAGCAGAGATCTGCGGGGCTCGGGCTATGGCTACACCTTC

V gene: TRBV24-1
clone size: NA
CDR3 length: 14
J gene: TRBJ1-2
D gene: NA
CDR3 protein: CATSDRQGIYGYTF
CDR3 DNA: TGTGCCACCAGTGATCGTCAGGGAATCTATGGCTACACCTTC

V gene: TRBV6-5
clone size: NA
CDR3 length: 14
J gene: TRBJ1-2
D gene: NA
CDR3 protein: CASSSQPVLYGYTF
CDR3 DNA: TGTGCCAGCAGTTCACAGCCTGTTCTCTATGGCTACACCTTC

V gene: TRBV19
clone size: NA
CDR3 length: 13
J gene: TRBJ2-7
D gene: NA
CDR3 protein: CASSIGRNYEQYF
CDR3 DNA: TGTGCCAGTAGTATAGGCAGAAACTACGAGCAGTACTTC

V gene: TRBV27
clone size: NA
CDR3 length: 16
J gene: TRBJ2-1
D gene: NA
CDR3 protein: CATIGWWGRPYNEQFF
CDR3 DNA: TGTGCCACCATAGGGTGGTGGGGGCGCCCCTACAATGAGCAGTTCTTC

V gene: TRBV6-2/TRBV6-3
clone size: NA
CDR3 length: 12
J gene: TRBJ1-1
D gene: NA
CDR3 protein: CASSTIGRGAFF
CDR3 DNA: TGTGCCAGCAGTACAATCGGTAGGGGAGCTTTCTTT

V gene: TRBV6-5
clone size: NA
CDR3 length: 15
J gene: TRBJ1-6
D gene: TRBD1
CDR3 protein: CASSISTGADSPLHF
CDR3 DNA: TGTGCCAGCAGTATCTCGACAGGGGCAGATTCACCCCTCCACTTT

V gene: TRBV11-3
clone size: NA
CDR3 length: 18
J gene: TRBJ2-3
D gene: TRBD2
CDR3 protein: CASSHPTGLAGGVDTQYF
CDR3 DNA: TGTGCCAGCAGCCACCCTACGGGACTAGCGGGGGGTGTTGATACGCAGTATTTT

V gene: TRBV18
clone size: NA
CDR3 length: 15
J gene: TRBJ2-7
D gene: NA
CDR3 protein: CASSPPGAGSYEQYF
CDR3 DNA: TGTGCCAGCTCACCACCAGGCGCAGGATCCTACGAGCAGTACTTC

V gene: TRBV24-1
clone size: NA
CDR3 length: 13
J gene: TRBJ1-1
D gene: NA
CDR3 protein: CATSENQPTGAFF
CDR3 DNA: TGTGCCACCAGTGAGAATCAGCCGACGGGAGCTTTCTTT

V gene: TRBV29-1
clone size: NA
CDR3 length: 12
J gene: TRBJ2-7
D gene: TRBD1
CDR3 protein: CSATGASYEQYF
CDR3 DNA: TGCAGCGCTACAGGGGCTTCCTACGAGCAGTACTTC

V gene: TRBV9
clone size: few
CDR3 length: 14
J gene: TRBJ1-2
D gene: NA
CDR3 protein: CASSPPGRVNGYTF
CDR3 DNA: TGTGCCAGCAGCCCCCCCGGCAGGGTCAACGGCTACACCTTC

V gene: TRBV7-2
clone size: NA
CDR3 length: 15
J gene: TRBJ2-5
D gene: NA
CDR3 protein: CASSLNAGPEETQYF
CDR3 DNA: TGTGCCAGCAGCTTAAATGCGGGCCCCGAAGAGACCCAGTACTTC

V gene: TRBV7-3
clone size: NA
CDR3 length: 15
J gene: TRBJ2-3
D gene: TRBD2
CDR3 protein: CASSRLAGRTDTQYF
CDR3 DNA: TGTGCCAGCAGCCGACTAGCGGGTCGGACAGATACGCAGTATTTT

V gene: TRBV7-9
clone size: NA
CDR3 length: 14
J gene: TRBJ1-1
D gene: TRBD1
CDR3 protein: CASSFDRAGTEAFF
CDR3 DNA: TGTGCCAGCAGCTTCGACAGGGCAGGGACTGAAGCTTTCTTT

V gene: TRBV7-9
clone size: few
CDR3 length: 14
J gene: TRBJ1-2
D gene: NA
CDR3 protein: CASSSEQGWGGYTF
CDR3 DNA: TGTGCCAGCAGCTCCGAACAGGGTTGGGGCGGCTACACCTTC

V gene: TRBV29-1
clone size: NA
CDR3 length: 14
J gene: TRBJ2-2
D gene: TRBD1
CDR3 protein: CSVGTGGGTGELFF
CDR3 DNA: TGCAGCGTCGGAACAGGGGGAGGCACCGGGGAGCTGTTTTTT

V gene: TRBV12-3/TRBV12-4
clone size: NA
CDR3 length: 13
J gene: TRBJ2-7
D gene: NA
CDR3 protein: CATRSTETYEQYF
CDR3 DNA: TGTGCCACCCGTTCGACAGAGACCTACGAGCAGTACTTC

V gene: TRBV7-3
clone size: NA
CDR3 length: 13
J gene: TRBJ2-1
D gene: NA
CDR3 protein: CASSSRTGYEQFF
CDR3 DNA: TGTGCCAGCAGCTCGCGTACAGGGTATGAGCAGTTCTTC

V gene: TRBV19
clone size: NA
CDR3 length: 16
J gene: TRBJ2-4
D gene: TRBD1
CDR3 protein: CASSAGTGVPRDIQYF
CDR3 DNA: TGTGCCAGTAGTGCCGGGACAGGGGTCCCGCGGGACATTCAGTACTTC

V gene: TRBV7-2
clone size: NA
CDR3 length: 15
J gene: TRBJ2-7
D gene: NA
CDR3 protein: CASSLDSGANYEQYF
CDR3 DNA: TGTGCCAGCAGCTTAGACTCAGGGGCTAACTACGAGCAGTACTTC

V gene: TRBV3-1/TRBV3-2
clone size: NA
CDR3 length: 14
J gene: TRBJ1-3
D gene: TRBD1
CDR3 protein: CASRAGTEGNTIYF
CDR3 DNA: TGTGCCAGCAGAGCCGGGACAGAAGGAAACACCATATATTTT

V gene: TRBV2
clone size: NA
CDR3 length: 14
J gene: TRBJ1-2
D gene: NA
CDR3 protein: CASSEVQGGYGYTF
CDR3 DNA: TGTGCCAGCAGTGAGGTCCAGGGTGGCTATGGCTACACCTTC